In its sample, the clone carrying this TCR beta chain was seen a few times. The antigen remains undetermined. The data stem from a study of vaccination and CD4 T cells after COVID-19. Across the study: Sampling that followed vaccination took place a median approximately 72 days after dose two, within a range of 14 to 241. Stimulation used overlapping spike peptides from SARS-CoV-2, HCoV-NL63, HCoV-OC43 and HCoV-229E.

Germline CDR1 reads SGHTA; CDR2 reads FQGNSA. The ends lost 6 bases at V and 6 bases at J; junction bases unmatched: 4. The CDR3 covers 13 residues. Sequencing of the DNA from cultured CD4+ T cells was carried out with the Oncomine TCR Beta short-read assay. TCRdb recomputed calls from the PCR reads with MiXCR, one row per CDR3 protein. This table holds roughly 12,000 distinct CDR3 sequences, approximately 60% found once. Treatment described: roughly 11-day PBMC culture with coronavirus spike peptide pools or control peptides (ViraFEST assay). For ViraFEST, peptide pools expanded antigen-specific T cells, after which the TCRs were sequenced.

This clonotype was sampled from a human donor who had recovered from COVID-19. The chain links TRBV7-2 to TRBJ2-2, with 7 bases lining up with TRBD1. The sample here was CD4+ T cells from blood, cultured in vitro, taken before SARS-CoV-2 vaccination. DNA of the CDR3: TGTGCCAGCAGATCGCAGGGGGCCGGGGAGCTGTTTTTT. This sequence encodes CASRSQGAGELFF.